Each of the 5 T cell receptor beta chains below was sequenced from the same sample in a study of blood T cell repertoires in COVID-19 (dated by TCRdb to 2018 to 2020). The library came from the immunoSEQ multiplex PCR assay. TCRdb mirrors the immuneACCESS table, restricted to in-frame sequences. Some clones are absent from its copies; in checked studies, under half trace to an unresolved V gene, and the reason for the others is unknown. In all, the sample holds about 130,000 clones, and roughly 90% of those were seen once. The leading ten clones occupy under 2.5% of the sample. Material for sequencing was PBMCs or T cells enriched from blood (not recorded which). All receptors derive from a woman aged 45 to 65 who had recovered from COVID-19.

The chain recombines TRBV3-1 (or the pseudogene TRBV3-2) with TRBJ1-5; D gene ambiguous. The CDR3 is 15 amino acids. Germline CDR1 LGHDT, CDR2 YNNKEL (reference sequence). The germline V and J ends were trimmed by 1 base and 0 bases, with 7 bases remaining between them. CDR3 sequence (DNA): TGTGCCAGCAGCCAAGGTAGTAATAGCAATCAGCCCCAGCATTTT. Amino acid sequence: CASSQGSNSNQPQHF.

The chain carries TRBV27 and TRBJ1-4; 8 bases line up with TRBD1. Germline assignment: CDR1 MNHEY and CDR2 SMNVEV (reference sequence). The CDR3 totals 14 residues. Trimming took 2 bases from V and 4 from J; bases not matched to a gene: 0. The CDR3 loop is CASSLTGGNEKLFF. CDR3 nucleotide sequence: TGTGCCAGCAGTTTAACAGGGGGTAATGAAAAACTGTTTTTT. The whole variable domain, remainder taken from reference TRBV27 and TRBJ1-4, is EAQVTQNPRYLITVTGKKLTVTCSQNMNHEYMSWYRQDPGLGLRQIYYSMNVEVTDKGDVPEGYKVSRKEKRNFPLILESPSPNQTSLYFCASSLTGGNEKLFFGSGTQLSVL.

This chain uses TRBV6-2 or TRBV6-3 with TRBJ2-5, with 9 bases matching TRBD2. There are 14 residues in the CDR3. Losses at the gene ends were 2 bases for V and 5 bases for J; bases not matched to a gene: 3. The germline V gene has CDR1 MNHEY and CDR2 SVGEGT. This chain's CDR3 is CASSYGTSSETQYF. CDR3 DNA sequence: TGTGCCAGCAGTTACGGGACTAGCAGCGAGACCCAGTACTTC.

V is TRBV5-4 and J is TRBJ2-5; 10 bases map to TRBD1. CDR3 length: 15 amino acids. Germline values: CDR1 SGHNT, CDR2 YYREEE (reference sequence). J was trimmed by 4 bases and V by 5 bases; bases with no gene match: 8. CDR3 amino acids: CASSRSGDRGETQYF. The CDR3 nucleotides are TGTGCCAGCAGTCGGTCGGGGGACAGGGGAGAGACCCAGTACTTC.

The rearrangement joins TRBV5-1 to TRBJ2-1, with 10 bases identical to TRBD1. The CDR3 has 15 amino acids. Germline CDR1 is SGHRS and CDR2 is YFSETQ. With 5 bases clipped from V and 7 bases from J, the junction kept 9 bases outside the gene matches. The DNA of the CDR3 is TGCGCCAGCAGGACAGGGGGCGCCTATGCAAATGAGCAGTTCTTC. It specifies CASRTGGAYANEQFF.